Listed below are T cell receptor beta chains from one sample, sequenced in a study of T-cell reconstitution after alpha-beta-depleted transplantation in children. TCRdb redid the calling of the PCR reads with MiXCR, one entry per CDR3 protein. Among 600,000 to 700,000 distinct CDR3 sequences, 16% were seen once, and the ten largest hold 1.1%. The source was PBMCs from the stem cell graft donor, collected from the stem cell graft. Source of these receptors: a human donor who donated a stem cell graft to a child with acute myeloid leukemia. CDR3s include the opening cysteine and the closing phenylalanine or tryptophan. A D gene is named only where the DNA matches it firmly. Size values are once, few and many counts, or a class for expanded clones, and some rows have none.

v_gene	d_gene	j_gene	len	abundance	CDR3nt	CDR3aa
TRBV7-8	-	TRBJ1-1	16	-	TGTGCCAGCAGCGACTTAGTTTCGAACATGAACACTGAAGCTTTCTTT	CASSDLVSNMNTEAFF
TRBV7-9	-	TRBJ1-6	17	-	TGTGCCAGCAGCTTTGGCCCCACAAGCTCCTATAATTCACCCCTCCACTTT	CASSFGPTSSYNSPLHF
TRBV7-3	-	TRBJ2-7	18	few	TGTGCCAGCAGCTTAAGGGCACCATCAAACAGGGACTCCTACGAGCAGTACTTC	CASSLRAPSNRDSYEQYF
TRBV7-9	-	TRBJ1-6	15	-	TGTGCCAGCAGCTTAGGTTCGGGGGGTGATTCACCCCTCCACTTT	CASSLGSGGDSPLHF
TRBV20-1	TRBD2	TRBJ2-2	15	many	TGCAGTGCTGAGCTAGCGGGGGCGAACACCGGGGAGCTGTTTTTT	CSAELAGANTGELFF
TRBV7-6	-	TRBJ2-1	14	-	TGTGCCAGCAGCTTAGGGGGGTCACCCGGTGAGCAGTTCTTC	CASSLGGSPGEQFF
TRBV29-1	TRBD1	TRBJ2-2	14	few	TGCAGCGTTCTGACAGGGGGGAACACCGGGGAGCTGTTTTTT	CSVLTGGNTGELFF
TRBV7-9	-	TRBJ1-5	13	-	TGTGCCAGCAGCCAAGGTGGGGATCAGCCCCAGCATTTT	CASSQGGDQPQHF
TRBV28	-	TRBJ1-5	14	-	TGTGCCAGCAGCAACGATAGGGTCAATCAGCCCCAGCATTTT	CASSNDRVNQPQHF
TRBV6-5	-	TRBJ2-7	15	many	TGTGCCAGCAGTTACTCGAGTCAGGCCCCTCTCGAGCAGTACTTC	CASSYSSQAPLEQYF
TRBV6-2/TRBV6-3	-	TRBJ2-7	20	many	TGTGCCAGCAGTTACTCGAGCTTTGGGGGGCCTAATTGGGTCGTCGACGAGCAGTACTTC	CASSYSSFGGPNWVVDEQYF
TRBV24-1	-	TRBJ2-5	17	few	TGTGCCACCAGTTCTCCGGGATCGGCGGGTGATCGAGAGACCCAGTACTTC	CATSSPGSAGDRETQYF
TRBV15	-	TRBJ2-1	17	few	TGTGCCACCAGCAGAGATGTAGTTAGTGGGGGAACCAATGAGCAGTTCTTC	CATSRDVVSGGTNEQFF
TRBV7-2	-	TRBJ2-7	11	few	TGTGCCAGCAGCTTATCCAGATCGCAGTACTTC	CASSLSRSQYF
TRBV7-2	-	TRBJ2-7	14	few	TGTGCCAGCAGCTTCCCCGGGGGCACCTACGAGCAGTACTTC	CASSFPGGTYEQYF
TRBV6-2/TRBV6-3	-	TRBJ2-5	14	few	TGTGCCAGCAGTTACGGGGGGACCGGGCAGACCCAGTACTTC	CASSYGGTGQTQYF
TRBV6-2/TRBV6-3	-	TRBJ2-3	17	-	TGTGCCAGCAGTTACTCTGTCGCTAGTCTAAGCACAGATACGCAGTATTTT	CASSYSVASLSTDTQYF
TRBV11-2	-	TRBJ2-1	19	many	TGTGCCAGCAGCCAGTCGGGGGACGGCATTCCTACTTCCTACAATGAGCAGTTCTTC	CASSQSGDGIPTSYNEQFF
TRBV10-2	TRBD1	TRBJ1-2	14	-	TGCGCCATTGCGCCGGACAGGGGCCCAGATGGCTACACCTTC	CAIAPDRGPDGYTF
TRBV20-1	-	TRBJ1-2	13	many	TGCAGTGCTAGAGACAGCGCAGGATATGGCTACACCTTC	CSARDSAGYGYTF
TRBV27	TRBD2	TRBJ2-4	12	-	TGTGCCAGCACCTCCGGGGGGAACATTCAGTACTTC	CASTSGGNIQYF
TRBV7-2	-	TRBJ1-6	13	-	TGTGCCAGCAGCCCCACCAGGGACTCACCCCTCCACTTT	CASSPTRDSPLHF
TRBV7-2	-	TRBJ2-5	16	-	TGTGCCAGCAGCCTATCCCCTGGTGGGGGGAGGGAGACCCAGTACTTC	CASSLSPGGGRETQYF
TRBV9	TRBD1	TRBJ2-1	15	many	TGTGCCAGCAGCGTAGCTTGGACAGGGCTCGATGAGCAGTTCTTC	CASSVAWTGLDEQFF
TRBV20-1	-	TRBJ1-1	17	-	TGCAGTGCTAGACTACACTCGGGCAGGGGACGGGGGACTGAAGCTTTCTTT	CSARLHSGRGRGTEAFF
TRBV4-3	-	TRBJ1-4	12	many	TGCGCCAGCAGCCAACAACAGGGAAAACTGTTTTTT	CASSQQQGKLFF
TRBV10-3	-	TRBJ2-5	12	-	TGTGCCATCAGGGACAGCCAAGAGACCCAGTACTTC	CAIRDSQETQYF
TRBV20-1	-	TRBJ2-1	14	many	TGCAGTGCTCCCCTTATGACAGGCCGCAATGAGCAGTTCTTC	CSAPLMTGRNEQFF
TRBV4-3	-	TRBJ2-2	14	-	TGCGCCAGCAGCCAAGATTCGGGATTCGGGGAGCTGTTTTTT	CASSQDSGFGELFF
TRBV29-1	-	TRBJ1-5	13	many	TGCAGCGTTTCCCAGGGGAGCAATCAGCCCCAGCATTTT	CSVSQGSNQPQHF
TRBV7-2	TRBD2	TRBJ2-3	17	-	TGTGCCAGCAGCTTAACGCTCAGCGGGGGATTCACAGATACGCAGTATTTT	CASSLTLSGGFTDTQYF
TRBV28	-	TRBJ2-5	14	few	TGTGCCAGCAGTGGGGGGGACAGCCAAGAGACCCAGTACTTC	CASSGGDSQETQYF
TRBV12-3/TRBV12-4	TRBD1	TRBJ2-7	15	many	TGTGCCAGCAGTTTCGCCCCGGGACAGGGATACGAGCAGTACTTC	CASSFAPGQGYEQYF
TRBV5-1	-	TRBJ2-1	15	many	TGCGCCAGCAGCCCGGACGGGACAATCTACAATGAGCAGTTCTTC	CASSPDGTIYNEQFF
TRBV20-1	-	TRBJ2-2	14	many	TGCAGTGCTAGAGATAATTGGAACACCGGGGAGCTGTTTTTT	CSARDNWNTGELFF
TRBV15	TRBD2	TRBJ2-1	19	-	TGTGCCACCAGCAGGTCCACTAGCGGGGGGCCGAGCTCCTACAATGAGCAGTTCTTC	CATSRSTSGGPSSYNEQFF
TRBV20-1	-	TRBJ1-5	16	many	TGCAGTGCTAGAGAGGGTGGGACAACCGGCAATCAGCCCCAGCATTTT	CSAREGGTTGNQPQHF
TRBV6-1	TRBD1	TRBJ2-7	14	-	TGTGCCACCTTGAGGTCCGGGACAGGGCGCGAGCAGTACTTC	CATLRSGTGREQYF
TRBV7-9	TRBD1	TRBJ2-3	15	-	TGTGCCAGCAGCCTAGGGACAGGGGGCGGATATACGCAGTATTTT	CASSLGTGGGYTQYF
TRBV20-1	-	TRBJ2-7	16	-	TGCAGTGCTAGCCTACAACCCGGGACCCCTGCGAACGAGCAGTACTTC	CSASLQPGTPANEQYF
TRBV20-1	-	TRBJ2-5	13	-	TGCAGTGCTAGAGTCGATGACGCGGCGACCCAGTACTTC	CSARVDDAATQYF
TRBV20-1	TRBD1	TRBJ2-5	14	many	TGCAGTGCTAACCTCCGACAGGGGGGAGAGACCCAGTACTTC	CSANLRQGGETQYF
TRBV15	TRBD2	TRBJ2-3	16	few	TGTGCCACCAGCAGAGTGACTAGCGGACCCACAGATACGCAGTATTTT	CATSRVTSGPTDTQYF
TRBV12-3/TRBV12-4	-	TRBJ2-4	16	few	TGTGCCAGCAGTTGGGAGATGGGGCCGGGCAAAAACATTCAGTACTTC	CASSWEMGPGKNIQYF
TRBV20-1	TRBD1	TRBJ1-3	14	many	TGCAGTGCTGGAGACAGGGATGTGGGAAACACCATATATTTT	CSAGDRDVGNTIYF
TRBV5-1	-	TRBJ2-5	14	few	TGCGCCAGCAGCTACTACAGGTTCGAAGAGACCCAGTACTTC	CASSYYRFEETQYF
TRBV6-1	TRBD1	TRBJ1-1	13	few	TGTGCCAGCCCAGGGGGGAAGAACACTGAAGCTTTCTTT	CASPGGKNTEAFF
TRBV18	-	TRBJ1-2	13	-	TGTGCCAGCTCACCACCGACAGACCATGGCTACACCTTC	CASSPPTDHGYTF
TRBV3-1	-	TRBJ2-7	14	-	TGTGCCAGCAGCCCGGACTGGGGCTCCTACGAGCAGTACTTC	CASSPDWGSYEQYF
TRBV20-1	-	TRBJ2-7	14	-	TGCAGTGCTAGAGATCTACGGGGGTCCTACGAGCAGTACTTC	CSARDLRGSYEQYF
TRBV20-1	TRBD2	TRBJ2-7	15	many	TGCAGTGCGGGGGGACTAGCGGGGACGGCCTACGAGCAGTACTTC	CSAGGLAGTAYEQYF